What follows are 21 T cell receptor beta chains derived from one specimen sequenced in a study of siplizumab effects on memory and regulatory T cells. This table comes from immunoSEQ multiplex PCR, and its TCRdb copy is limited to in-frame clones, with some not included. The sample has just under 85,000 clones, about 91% seen once. The source material was Tregs sorted from blood. These TCRs come from a human donor in good health.

This clone was observed once. The chain links TRBV6-5 to TRBJ1-2; the D gene is possibly TRBD1 (5 bases). The V gene's germline CDR1 is MNHEY and CDR2 SVGAGI. The length of the CDR3 is 14 residues. V was pared by 5 bases and J by 6 bases, with 16 bases between. The CDR3 is CASSERGRNDGYTF. The CDR3 bases are TGTGCCAGCAGTGAGAGGGGTAGGAATGATGGCTACACCTTC.

The V and J genes are TRBV11-3 and TRBJ2-4; D unclear. Per the germline V gene, CDR1 is SGHNT and CDR2 is YENEEA. The CDR3 runs to 14 residues. Trimming removed 1 base from V and 4 bases from J, with 8 bases in between. This chain's CDR3 is CASSLGQVKNIQYF. In nucleotides, the CDR3 is TGTGCCAGCAGCTTAGGACAAGTAAAAAACATTCAGTACTTC.

The J gene is TRBJ2-7, the V gene TRBV18; no reliable D call. The V and J ends lost 2 bases and 5 bases respectively, with 7 bases between them. Germline V gene sequence: CDR1 KGHSH, CDR2 LQKENI. CDR3 length equals 12 residues. The CDR3: CASSPGTDEQYF. The CDR3 coding sequence is TGTGCCAGCTCACCAGGTACGGACGAGCAGTACTTC.

This clone was counted a single time. V usage is TRBV6-5 and J usage is TRBJ2-2, with unresolved D. Germline V gene lookup returns CDR1 MNHEY and CDR2 SVGAGI. The CDR3 has 15 residues. The ends were cut back, 6 bases at V and 6 bases at J, with 17 bases in the middle. In DNA, the CDR3 is TGTGCCAGCAGCTCCGGGTCGCGCAGCTCCGGGGAGCTGTTTTTT. Amino acids: CASSSGSRSSGELFF.

Only a few counts were recorded for this clone. V usage is TRBV30 and J usage is TRBJ1-2, with 7 bases matching TRBD1. Germline CDR1 and CDR2: GTSNPN and SVGIG (reference sequence). The ends lost 3 bases at V and 3 bases at J; junction bases unmatched: 7. This CDR3 comprises 14 residues. CDR3 protein: CAWRPTGWDYGYTF. The CDR3 DNA reads as TGTGCCTGGAGGCCGACAGGGTGGGACTATGGCTACACCTTC.

This chain links TRBV11-1 with TRBJ2-1; a weak D match, TRBD2 (6 bases). Looked up from germline, CDR1 is SGHAT and CDR2 is FQDESV (reference sequence). V was pared by 5 bases and J by 5 bases, with 16 bases between. The CDR3 sequence is 15 residues long. CDR3 nucleotide sequence: TGTGCCAGCAGCCCCATAGCGGCAGGGAACAATGAGCAGTTCTTC. Encoded protein: CASSPIAAGNNEQFF. The full variable domain, completed using reference TRBV11-1 and TRBJ2-1, is EAEVAQSPRYKITEKSQAVAFWCDPISGHATLYWYRQILGQGPELLVQFQDESVVDDSQLPKDRFSAERLKGVDSTLKIQPAELGDSAMYLCASSPIAAGNNEQFFGPGTRLTVL.

This clone was observed a single time. The rearrangement joins TRBV6-1 to TRBJ2-7, with no clear D. The V end was cut by 2 bases, the J end by 3 bases, with 17 bases between. This CDR3 region has 16 residues. The germline CDR1 and CDR2 sequences are MNHNS and SASEGT. The DNA of the CDR3 is TGTGCCAGCAGTGAATATCATACTGGAATGGGCTACGAGCAGTACTTC. Its translation: CASSEYHTGMGYEQYF.

This clone has only one observation. J is TRBJ1-2 and V is TRBV29-1; D is undetermined. The CDR3 is made up of 12 amino acids. The germline V gene encodes CDR1 SQVTM and CDR2 ANQGSEA. The germline V and J ends were trimmed by 0 bases and 10 bases, with 12 bases remaining between them. The DNA for the CDR3 is TGCAGCGTTGAAGATCACAGAAATGACTACACCTTC. Residues: CSVEDHRNDYTF.

This clone was detected a few times. CDR3 amino acids: CASTEVGGSYNSPLHF. The CDR3 DNA reads as TGTGCCAGCACCGAGGTGGGGGGCTCCTATAATTCACCCCTCCACTTT. The J gene is TRBJ1-6, the V gene TRBV7-2; maybe TRBD1 (5 bases). V was trimmed by 7 bases and J by 0 bases, leaving 13 bases between them. Germline CDR1 is SGHTA and CDR2 is FQGNSA. The CDR3 contains 16 residues.

The V gene is TRBV28, the J gene TRBJ2-6; no firm D call. Between the trimmed V and J ends, which lost 3 bases and 1 base, there was a span of 7 bases. The CDR3 spans 15 residues. Germline CDR1 reads MDHEN; CDR2 reads SYDVKM. This CDR3 is CASSFGWSGANVLTF. In nucleotides, the CDR3 is TGTGCCAGCAGTTTCGGATGGTCTGGGGCCAACGTCCTGACTTTC.

On this clone: Other DNA sequences in this sample translate to the same CDR3. V gene TRBV6-6 combines with J gene TRBJ1-4; a possible D gene is TRBD1 (5 bases). The ends were cut back, 2 bases at V and 2 bases at J, with 6 bases in the middle. The CDR3 covers 14 residues. The germline V gene has CDR1 MNHNY and CDR2 SVGAGI (reference sequence). The CDR3 loop is CASSYGGTNEKLFF. The CDR3 nucleotides read TGTGCCAGCAGTTACGGGGGTACTAATGAAAAACTGTTTTTT.

The rearrangement uses TRBV4-3 and TRBJ1-3; 7 bases line up with TRBD1. Trimming at V came to 0 bases and at J to 3 bases, leaving 8 bases not matched to a gene. Germline values: CDR1 LGHNA, CDR2 YSLEER. There are 17 residues in the CDR3. CDR3 in DNA: TGCGCCAGCAGCCAAGACGTGGCGGACAGGAGTGGAAACACCATATATTTT. This translates into CASSQDVADRSGNTIYF.

The genes are TRBV6-1 and TRBJ1-5; D ambiguous. Per the germline V gene, CDR1 is MNHNS and CDR2 is SASEGT. The CDR3 has 14 residues. V gave up 2 bases and J gave up 3 bases, with 8 bases separating them. The CDR3 loop is CASSEWGYNQPQHF. The DNA for the CDR3 is TGTGCCAGCAGTGAATGGGGATACAATCAGCCCCAGCATTTT.

The V and J genes are TRBV6-1 and TRBJ2-4; weak D call: TRBD1 (5 bases). Germline loops: CDR1 MNHNS, CDR2 SASEGT. The CDR3 is 20 amino acids. Trimming took 0 bases from V and 2 from J, leaving 23 bases between them. The CDR3 reads CASSEAAWNSWGSSKNIQYF. CDR3 nucleotide sequence: TGTGCCAGCAGTGAAGCGGCGTGGAATTCTTGGGGCAGCTCCAAAAACATTCAGTACTTC.

The CDR3 loop reads CASTTPGETQYF. DNA for the CDR3: TGTGCCAGCACTACCCCCGGGGAGACCCAGTACTTC. The genes are TRBV6-6 and TRBJ2-5; D call uncertain. V was clipped by 7 bases and J by 5 bases, with 11 bases between them. CDR1 and CDR2 from the germline V gene are MNHNY and SVGAGI (reference sequence). The length of the CDR3 is 12 residues.

The genes are TRBV18 and TRBJ1-1; the D gene is possibly TRBD1 (6 bases). Germline CDR1 and CDR2: KGHSH and LQKENI. The germline V and J ends were trimmed by 3 bases and 4 bases, with 15 bases remaining between them. The CDR3 sequence is 15 residues long. The CDR3 coding sequence is TGTGCCAGCTCACCCACTACAGGGAGGACCACTGAAGCTTTCTTT. It translates to CASSPTTGRTTEAFF. The complete variable domain, with remaining parts taken from reference TRBV18 and TRBJ1-1, reads NAGVMQNPRHLVRRRGQEARLRCSPMKGHSHVYWYRQLPEEGLKFMVYLQKENIIDESGMPKERFSAEFPKEGPSILRIQQVVRGDSAAYFCASSPTTGRTTEAFFGQGTRLTVV.

The J gene is TRBJ2-1, the V gene TRBV6-5; D is possibly TRBD2 (6 bases). From germline, CDR1 is MNHEY and CDR2 SVGAGI. Deletions cut 0 bases from V and 0 bases from J, with 6 bases between. The CDR3 is made up of 15 amino acids. CDR3 residues: CASSYSGSSYNEQFF. As DNA, the CDR3 is TGTGCCAGCAGTTACTCCGGGAGCTCCTACAATGAGCAGTTCTTC.

The chain carries TRBV6-5 and TRBJ1-2; D not resolved. Germline CDR1 is MNHEY and CDR2 is SVGAGI. The CDR3 length is 12 residues. The ends were cut back, 5 bases at V and 4 bases at J, with 8 bases in the middle. The CDR3 nucleotides are TGTGCCAGCAGTGCAGTAGGCTATGGCTACACCTTC. Translated, it gives CASSAVGYGYTF.

The chain carries TRBV9 and TRBJ2-1; no firm D call. The CDR3 has 12 amino acids. The germline CDR1 and CDR2 sequences are SGDLS and YYNGEE. Trimming stripped 4 bases from V and 8 bases from J, with 10 bases between. In nucleotides, the CDR3 is TGTGCCAGCAGCTCCCGACCGTATGAGCAGTTCTTC. Protein product: CASSSRPYEQFF.

The gene calls are TRBV6-6 and TRBJ1-1; D ambiguous. CDR1 and CDR2 (germline): MNHNY, SVGAGI (reference sequence). CDR3 length equals 12 residues. The V and J ends lost 7 bases and 8 bases respectively, with 14 bases between them. The chain's CDR3 is CASNLRGAEAFF. As DNA, the CDR3 is TGTGCCAGCAACCTACGAGGCGCAGAAGCTTTCTTT.

V gene TRBV7-7 combines with J gene TRBJ2-1; no reliable D call. Trimming stripped 5 bases from V and 9 bases from J, with 20 bases between. Germline V gene sequence: CDR1 SSHAT, CDR2 FNYEAQ (reference sequence). The CDR3 length is 15 residues. CDR3 coding DNA: TGTGCCAGCAGCCCAAGCTCTAACCCCTGGGGTGAGCAGTTCTTC. The encoded protein is CASSPSSNPWGEQFF.